The rows below give T cell receptor beta chains drawn from one sample of a study of cytomegalovirus exposure and HLA in healthy donors. TCRdb's copy holds only in-frame clones and misses some; the assay was immunoSEQ multiplex PCR. The sample records 200,000 to 250,000 clones, approximately 70% being singletons. Sequenced input: PBMCs. The receptors were gathered from a man aged 40-49 years in good health and CMV-seropositive. CDR3s include the opening cysteine and the closing phenylalanine or tryptophan. Fields, in order: V gene, J gene, D gene, clone size, CDR3 protein, CDR3 DNA. D genes are given only for firm matches. Clone size is stated in some rows and not others, as once, few, many or a class when expanded.

TRBV5-1,TRBJ2-1,TRBD1,once,CASSSTGGSYNEQFF,TGCGCCAGCAGCTCGACAGGGGGCTCCTACAATGAGCAGTTCTTC
TRBV6-6,TRBJ2-3,TRBD2,NA,CASSYKRGSTDTQYF,TGTGCCAGCAGTTATAAGCGGGGGTCCACAGATACGCAGTATTTT
TRBV6-5,TRBJ1-6,TRBD1,NA,CASRPGQGNSPLHF,TGTGCCAGCAGGCCGGGACAGGGGAATTCACCCCTCCACTTT
TRBV6-1,TRBJ1-1,NA,few,CASSVNRVNTEAFF,TGTGCCAGCAGTGTTAACAGGGTGAACACTGAAGCTTTCTTT
TRBV2,TRBJ2-1,NA,NA,CASRSTNNEQFF,TGTGCCAGCAGATCGACAAACAATGAGCAGTTCTTC
TRBV2,TRBJ2-2,NA,NA,CASNQGAWELFF,TGTGCCAGCAACCAAGGGGCGTGGGAGCTGTTTTTT
TRBV7-9,TRBJ2-7,TRBD1,few,CASSLGDSPYEQYF,TGTGCCAGCAGCTTAGGGGACAGTCCCTACGAGCAGTACTTC
TRBV7-9,TRBJ2-6,NA,NA,CASSTRGSGANVLTF,TGTGCCAGCAGCACCCGGGGCTCTGGGGCCAACGTCCTGACTTTC
TRBV7-8,TRBJ1-2,NA,NA,CASSLWSSGSPEGYTF,TGTGCCAGCAGTTTGTGGAGCTCCGGGTCACCGGAGGGCTACACCTTC
TRBV5-1,TRBJ2-1,NA,NA,CASSLDAAGGNQQFF,TGCGCCAGCAGCTTGGATGCGGCAGGGGGGAATCAGCAGTTCTTC
TRBV27,TRBJ2-1,TRBD2,NA,CASSPLLTSGNEQFF,TGTGCCAGCAGTCCACTACTAACTAGCGGGAATGAGCAGTTCTTC
TRBV7-7,TRBJ2-4,NA,once,CASSCRDTCRLAKNIQYF,TGTGCCAGCAGCTGCCGGGACACCTGTCGCTTAGCCAAAAACATTCAGTACTTC
TRBV21-1,TRBJ1-6,NA,NA,CASSKAGGRAYNSPLHF,TGTGCCAGCAGCAAAGCGGGAGGCAGGGCCTATAATTCACCCCTCCACTTT
TRBV4-1,TRBJ1-1,TRBD1,NA,CASSQDTGVNTEAFF,TGCGCCAGCAGCCAAGACACAGGGGTGAACACTGAAGCTTTCTTT
TRBV11-2,TRBJ2-7,NA,NA,CASSLVQTYEQYF,TGTGCCAGCAGCTTAGTTCAGACCTACGAGCAGTACTTC
TRBV10-1,TRBJ1-1,NA,NA,CASSVGQGNTEAFF,TGCGCCAGCAGTGTTGGGCAGGGTAACACTGAAGCTTTCTTT